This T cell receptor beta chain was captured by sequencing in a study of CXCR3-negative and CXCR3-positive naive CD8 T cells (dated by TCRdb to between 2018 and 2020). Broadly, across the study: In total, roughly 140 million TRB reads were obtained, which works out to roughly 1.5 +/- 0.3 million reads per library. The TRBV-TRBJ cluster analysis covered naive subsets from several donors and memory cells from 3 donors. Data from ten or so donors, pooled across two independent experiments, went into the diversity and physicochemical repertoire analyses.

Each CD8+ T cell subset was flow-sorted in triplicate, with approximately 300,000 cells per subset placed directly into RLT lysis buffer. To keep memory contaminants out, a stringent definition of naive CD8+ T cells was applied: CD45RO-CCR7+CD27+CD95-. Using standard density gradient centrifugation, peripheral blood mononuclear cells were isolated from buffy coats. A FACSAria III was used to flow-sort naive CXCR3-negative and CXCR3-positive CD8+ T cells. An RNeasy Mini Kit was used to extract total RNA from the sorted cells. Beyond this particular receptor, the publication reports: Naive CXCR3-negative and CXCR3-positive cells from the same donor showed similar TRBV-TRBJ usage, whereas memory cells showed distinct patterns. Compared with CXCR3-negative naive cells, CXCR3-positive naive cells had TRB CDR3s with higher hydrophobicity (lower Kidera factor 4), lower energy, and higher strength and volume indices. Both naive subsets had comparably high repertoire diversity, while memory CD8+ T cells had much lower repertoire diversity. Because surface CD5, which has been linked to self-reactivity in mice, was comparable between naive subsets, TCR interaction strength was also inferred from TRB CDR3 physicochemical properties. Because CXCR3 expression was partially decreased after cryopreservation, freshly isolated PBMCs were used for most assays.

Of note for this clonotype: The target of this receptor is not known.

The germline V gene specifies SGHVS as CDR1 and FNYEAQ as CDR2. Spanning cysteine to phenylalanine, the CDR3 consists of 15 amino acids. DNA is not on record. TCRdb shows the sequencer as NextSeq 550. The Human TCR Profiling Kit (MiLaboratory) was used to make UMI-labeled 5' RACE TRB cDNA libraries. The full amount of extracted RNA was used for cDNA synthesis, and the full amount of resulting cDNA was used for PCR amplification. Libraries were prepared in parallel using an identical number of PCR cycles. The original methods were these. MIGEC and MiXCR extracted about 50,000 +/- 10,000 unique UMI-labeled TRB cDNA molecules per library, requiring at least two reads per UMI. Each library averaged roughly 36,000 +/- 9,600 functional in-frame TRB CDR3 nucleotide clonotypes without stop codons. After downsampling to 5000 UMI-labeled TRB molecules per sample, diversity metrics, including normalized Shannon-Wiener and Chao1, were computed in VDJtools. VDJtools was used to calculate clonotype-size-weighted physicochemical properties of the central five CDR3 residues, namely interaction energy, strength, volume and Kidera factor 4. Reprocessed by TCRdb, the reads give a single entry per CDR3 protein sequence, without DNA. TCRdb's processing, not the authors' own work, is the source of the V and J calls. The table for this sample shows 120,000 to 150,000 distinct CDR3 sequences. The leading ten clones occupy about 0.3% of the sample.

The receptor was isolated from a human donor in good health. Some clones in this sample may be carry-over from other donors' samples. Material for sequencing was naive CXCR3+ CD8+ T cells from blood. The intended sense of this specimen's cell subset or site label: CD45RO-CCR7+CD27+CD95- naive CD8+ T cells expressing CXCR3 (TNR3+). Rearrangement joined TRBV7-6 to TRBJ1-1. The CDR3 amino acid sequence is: CASSRPKGGGTEAFF.